This T cell receptor beta chain comes out of a study of cytomegalovirus exposure and HLA in healthy donors. Study observations and caveats: Accurate predictions that matched the HLA-A and HLA-B alleles of most subjects were reportedly made from TCR beta sequences.

In the case of this clone: Its matching antigen is unknown.

The PCR ran on 60 Vbeta and 13 Jbeta primers. Sequencing was performed with immunoSEQ multiplex PCR; in TCRdb, only in-frame clones are kept and a portion is missing. This sample has roughly 110,000 clones, with about four fifths found just once. Germline values: CDR1 MNHNS, CDR2 SASEGT. J was trimmed by 6 bases and V by 3 bases; bases with no gene match: 12. The CDR3 has 17 amino acids. J is TRBJ2-5 and V is TRBV6-1; 11 positions agree with TRBD1. The sample was PBMCs. The TCR was taken from a woman younger than 30 in good health and CMV-seronegative. This CDR3 reads CASSEFFGTGGFKTQYF. CDR3 coding DNA: TGTGCCAGCAGTGAGTTTTTCGGGACAGGGGGTTTTAAGACCCAGTACTTC.